This T cell receptor beta chain appears in the sequencing data of a study of T cell repertoires in cytomegalovirus infection (dated by TCRdb to about 2019). Study-wide context: The peptide stimulations were aimed at well-studied HLA-B-restricted epitopes as well as recently identified HLA-C-restricted CMV epitopes, whose presentation resists viral immunomodulation. The HLA type of each donor mattered for the analysis, because public TCR beta signatures pointed to carriage of CMV infection along with the matching HLA type. Paper-wide results and their limitations: In both this cohort and an independent roughly 330-donor cohort, the cumulative frequency of public TCR beta family members distinguished carriers of CMV infection plus the relevant HLA type. The ex vivo response was dominated by HLA-C-restricted CMV-specific TCR beta clonotypes, and the single most frequent clonotype in two of eight donors was supplied by these HLA-C-restricted clonotypes.

The sample's treatment or condition label, decoded: in vitro stimulation with specific CMV peptide epitopes to enrich CMV-specific T cells. The sequencer listed for this sample is Illumina HiSeq 1500. The public reads were reprocessed in TCRdb via fastp at Q25 and MiXCR, keeping in-frame beta chains. When rows share a CDR3 protein, they turn into one entry using the most common DNA and genes. The sample table contains roughly 860,000 distinct CDR3 sequences; only one count was recorded for approximately 30% of them. The ten largest clones capture 12% of the sample. The CDR3 covers 14 residues, taking in both the cysteine and the phenylalanine. Solely the CDR3 DNA is kept, with 42 bases framed from the first base. V loses 0 bases, J loses 7 bases, and the germline ends lie 11 bases apart. Sequences MNHEY (CDR1) and SVGEGT (CDR2) are obtained from the germline V gene. This clonotype was detected a few times. Its antigen is unknown. No base qualities exist here, and no much larger clone lies one base off it.

The sequence derives from a human donor in good health (CMV status not recorded). Some clones in this sample may be carry-over from other donors' samples. The specimen was cultured CD8+ T cells from PBMCs, collected from culture after CMV antigen stimulation. The receptor chain draws on TRBV6-2 or TRBV6-3 and TRBJ2-3; a tentative D match to TRBD2 spans 5 bases. The bases read TGTGCCAGCAGTTACTCGGTCACTAGAAATACGCAGTATTTT. Its translation reads: CASSYSVTRNTQYF.